This entry is about one TCR beta chain. Its antigen is currently unknown. This sample is part of a study of OX40 agonist ivuxolimab in advanced cancers. Findings and caveats of the study: Patients with a partial response at 0.1-3.0 mg/kg had among the lowest clonal expansion. Expanded peripheral T-cell antigen specificity went undetermined.

V lost 3 bases and J lost 7; bases outside the gene matches: 7. Germline loops: CDR1 SNHLY, CDR2 FYNNEI. The length of the CDR3 is 14 residues. The assay was immunoSEQ multiplex PCR, and TCRdb's table has in-frame clones only and misses some. The table lists tens of thousands of clones, 75% to 95% of them singletons. Researchers took blood at baseline, on cycle 4 day 1, and on cycle 7 day 1. The sequence came from an adult with an advanced solid tumor such as melanoma, head and neck, liver or kidney cancer. The sample consisted of CD4+ or CD8+ T cells sorted from blood, taken in a trial of the OX40 agonist ivuxolimab. The chain is built from TRBV2 and TRBJ2-5; 8 positions agree with TRBD1. The CDR3 protein is CASSDSTGVGTQYF. DNA for the CDR3: TGTGCCAGCAGTGATTCGACAGGGGTGGGGACCCAGTACTTC.